This T cell receptor (beta chain) is drawn from a study of response to subunit inactivated influenza vaccine (dated by TCRdb to 2017 to 2018). Background for the entire study: The study used deep quantitative T cell receptor repertoire profiling to track responses to a trivalent subunit inactivated influenza vaccine. Study-wide findings and limitations: The authors proposed that each seasonal influenza vaccination may bring in only a limited number of new T cells.

Receptors were amplified or captured by RT-PCR. Sequencing was carried out with an Illumina HiSeq 2500. Starting from the raw public reads, TCRdb applied fastp trimming at Q25, assembled clones with MiXCR and retained in-frame beta chains. Rows merge per CDR3 protein into single entries with the most common DNA and genes. The sample table records fewer than 600,000 distinct CDR3 sequences; roughly 7.9% of these occur just once. Of the sample, about an eighth falls within the top ten clones. On this clonotype: The antigen this receptor binds is unknown. No base-level quality is on record; no much larger clone is a single base apart.

Counted from cysteine to phenylalanine, this CDR3 has 14 amino acids. The kept DNA is CDR3 alone, 42 bases in frame from the first base. Germline trimming: 5 bases from V, 5 bases from J; junction bases outside gene matches: 6. CDR1 and CDR2, looked up from the germline V gene, are SGHTA and FQGNSA. The V and J genes are TRBV7-2 and TRBJ2-5, with 9 central nucleotides matching TRBD2. The sequence came from a man between 50 and 69 years old who received an inactivated influenza vaccine. Donor details come from another sample of the same person, matched by shared clones. Sequences were derived from PBMCs from blood, sampled roughly 24 months after vaccination. CDR3 loop: CASSPRTSVETQYF. The nucleotide sequence is TGTGCCAGCAGCCCGAGGACTAGCGTGGAGACCCAGTACTTC.